The 31 T cell receptor beta chains listed next were all sequenced from one sample in a study of Ad26.COV2.S vaccination and SARS-CoV-2 variants. Treatment meaning: roughly 18 received Ad26.COV2.S at low or high dose, single or two shots; 5 received placebo; per-sample allocation not given. Following the first vaccine or placebo injection, samples were taken on day 63. Produced via immunoSEQ multiplex PCR; TCRdb's table is partial and in-frame only. This table holds roughly 680,000 clones, around 90% found once. This specimen consisted of peripheral blood, obtained in a trial of Ad26.COV2.S vaccine versus placebo. These receptors were obtained from a person aged 18-60 years who received the Ad26.COV2.S COVID-19 vaccine or a placebo.

This clone appeared once. The rearrangement links TRBV6-2 or TRBV6-3 to TRBJ2-7, with 7 bases identical to TRBD2. This CDR3 region has 14 residues. Germline V CDR1 and CDR2: MNHEY, SVGEGT. J was trimmed by 1 base and V by 2 bases; bases with no gene match: 2. The chain's CDR3 is CASSYAGESYEQYF. CDR3 DNA: TGTGCCAGCAGTTACGCGGGGGAATCCTACGAGCAGTACTTC.

The rearrangement joins TRBV14 to TRBJ2-1; 10 positions agree with TRBD2. J gave up 0 bases and V 4 bases, and 0 bases lay outside the gene matches. This CDR3 has 15 residues. Per germline, CDR1 SGHDN and CDR2 FVKESK. The CDR3 is CASSPSGSSYNEQFF. CDR3 DNA sequence: TGTGCCAGCAGCCCTAGCGGGAGCTCCTACAATGAGCAGTTCTTC.

The J gene is TRBJ1-5, the V gene TRBV10-3; D unresolved. The CDR3 is 15 amino acids. The V end lost 3 bases, the J end lost 4 bases, and 13 bases lay between the germline ends. CDR1 and CDR2 (germline): ENHRY, SYGVKD. CDR3 in amino acids: CAISDLGRTNQPQHF. The DNA for the CDR3 is TGTGCCATCAGTGACCTCGGACGAACTAATCAGCCCCAGCATTTT.

The V and J genes are TRBV7-9 and TRBJ1-2; TRBD1 matches at 7 bases. The CDR3 runs to 15 residues. Per germline, CDR1 SEHNR and CDR2 FQNEAQ (reference sequence). V gave up 1 base and J gave up 6 bases; unmatched junction bases: 8. CDR3 coding DNA: TGTGCCAGCAGCTTAGTTGTGGACAGGAGGGATGGCTACACCTTC. It translates to CASSLVVDRRDGYTF.

The chain joins TRBV10-3 to TRBJ2-1; D not resolved. V shed 4 bases and J shed 0 bases, with 10 bases lying between them. The CDR3 length is 15 residues. Germline V gene sequence: CDR1 ENHRY, CDR2 SYGVKD. The CDR3 here is CAISVDGSSYNEQFF. CDR3 DNA: TGTGCCATCAGTGTTGACGGAAGCTCCTACAATGAGCAGTTCTTC.

This chain connects TRBV9 to TRBJ2-2, with TRBD2 matching 12 bases. The CDR3 is 16 residues long. J lost 3 bases, V lost 4 bases, and 4 bases had no gene match. Germline values: CDR1 SGDLS, CDR2 YYNGEE. The DNA for the CDR3 is TGTGCCAGCAGCCCCCGGACTAGCGGGGACACCGGGGAGCTGTTTTTT. Translated, it gives CASSPRTSGDTGELFF. Supplemented by reference TRBV9 and TRBJ2-2, the full variable domain reads DSGVTQTPKHLITATGQRVTLRCSPRSGDLSVYWYQQSLDQGLQFLIQYYNGEERAKGNILERFSAQQFPDLHSELNLSSLELGDSALYFCASSPRTSGDTGELFFGEGSRLTVL.

CDR3 loop: CAISESTRVYNSPLHF. The CDR3 DNA is TGTGCCATCAGTGAGTCGACTCGGGTTTATAATTCACCCCTCCACTTT. The chain combines TRBV10-3 with TRBJ1-6; D is unresolved. From germline, CDR1 is ENHRY and CDR2 SYGVKD. This CDR3 spans 16 amino acids. V was pared by 0 bases and J by 4 bases, with 10 bases between.

The chain is built from TRBV9 and TRBJ1-2; D ambiguous. Trimming took 7 bases from V and 0 from J, leaving 7 bases between them. The CDR3 sequence is 12 residues long. Germline V lookup: CDR1 SGDLS, CDR2 YYNGEE. The CDR3 DNA reads as TGTGCCAGCGGGATGACTAACTATGGCTACACCTTC. It codes for CASGMTNYGYTF.

V gene TRBV24-1 combines with J gene TRBJ2-3; 9 nucleotides line up with TRBD1. Looked up from germline, CDR1 is KGHDR and CDR2 is SFDVKD. The V and J ends lost 4 bases and 5 bases, in that order; junction bases with no gene match: 9. This CDR3 spans 16 amino acids. CDR3 coding DNA: TGTGCCACCAGTGACTTCGGGACAGGGAAGGAAGATACGCAGTATTTT. Its protein product is CATSDFGTGKEDTQYF.

The rearrangement joins TRBV18 to TRBJ2-3; tentative D call: TRBD2 (6 bases). V was shortened by 3 bases and J by 6 bases, with 13 bases between the two germline ends. The germline CDR1 and CDR2 sequences are KGHSH and LQKENI. The CDR3 has 14 amino acids. CDR3 sequence reads: CASSPVGRDDTQYF. The CDR3 region has the DNA TGTGCCAGCTCACCTGTCGGGAGAGATGATACGCAGTATTTT.

This chain connects TRBV3-1 (or the pseudogene TRBV3-2) to TRBJ1-4, with 8 bases matching TRBD1. This CDR3 is 14 amino acids long. V gave up 1 base and J gave up 5 bases; unmatched junction bases: 0. The V gene's germline CDR1 is LGHDT and CDR2 YNNKEL (reference sequence). CDR3 nucleotides: TGTGCCAGCAGCCAAGGGACAGGGAATGAAAAACTGTTTTTT. The encoded protein is CASSQGTGNEKLFF.

The chain couples TRBV30 to TRBJ1-1; possibly TRBD1 for D (5 bases). Trimming shortened V by 4 bases and J by 3 bases, and 9 bases separated the two germline ends. The CDR3 length is 12 residues. CDR1 is GTSNPN and CDR2 is SVGIG in the germline V gene (reference sequence). The CDR3 loop is CAWMGVYTEAFF. The CDR3, as DNA: TGTGCCTGGATGGGGGTATACACTGAAGCTTTCTTT.

The V call is TRBV4-2, the J call TRBJ2-2, with D perhaps matching TRBD2 (6 bases). CDR3 length equals 14 residues. The ends were cut back, 8 bases at V and 0 bases at J, with 10 bases in the middle. In germline, CDR1 is LGHNA, CDR2 YNFKEQ. This CDR3 is CASGPGANTGELFF. CDR3 in DNA: TGTGCCAGCGGGCCGGGGGCGAACACCGGGGAGCTGTTTTTT.

For this clone: Other DNA variants within this sample encode the same CDR3. The chain carries TRBV11-2 and TRBJ2-5; D gene uncertain. CDR1 and CDR2 (germline): SGHAT, FQNNGV. The CDR3 extends over 12 amino acids. V was trimmed by 1 base and J by 3 bases, leaving 3 bases between them. Here the CDR3 reads CASSLGEETQYF. The CDR3, as DNA: TGTGCCAGCAGCTTAGGGGAAGAGACCCAGTACTTC.

This chain uses TRBV5-4 with TRBJ2-3, with a tentative D call TRBD2 (6 bases). Trimming pared 1 base from V and 3 bases from J, leaving 15 bases between. This CDR3 comprises 16 residues. Looked up from germline, CDR1 is SGHNT and CDR2 is YYREEE (reference sequence). CDR3 in DNA: TGTGCCAGCAGCTTGCTTGTTGGAGGGGTTACAGATACGCAGTATTTT. This translates into CASSLLVGGVTDTQYF.

The V gene is TRBV7-9, the J gene TRBJ1-4, with 7 bases that match TRBD1. Germline V gene data show CDR1 as SEHNR and CDR2 as FQNEAQ (reference sequence). This CDR3 is 15 amino acids long. The junction had 3 bases not matched to a gene; V was cut back by 2 bases and J by 3 bases. The CDR3 nucleotides are TGTGCCAGCAGCTTAATCGGGACAGCTAATGAAAAACTGTTTTTT. Protein: CASSLIGTANEKLFF.

The V call is TRBV19, the J call TRBJ1-1; tentative D call: TRBD1 (6 bases). Germline V gene sequence: CDR1 LNHDA, CDR2 SQIVND (reference sequence). V was cut by 7 bases and J by 1 base, with 13 bases left in between. This CDR3 is built from 14 residues. CDR3 nucleotide sequence: TGTGCCAGTATGACCGGGGGCTGGAACACTGAAGCTTTCTTT. As protein: CASMTGGWNTEAFF.

V is TRBV25-1 and J is TRBJ2-1; 8 bases map to TRBD2. Germline V gene data show CDR1 as MGHDK and CDR2 as SYGVNS. The CDR3 has 16 amino acids. The V and J ends lost 4 bases and 6 bases, in that order; junction bases with no gene match: 11. The CDR3 loop is CASSATRSGRGNEQFF. In DNA, the CDR3 is TGTGCCAGCAGTGCGACCCGGAGCGGGAGAGGCAATGAGCAGTTCTTC. Full variable domain (rest looked up from reference TRBV25-1 and TRBJ2-1): EADIYQTPRYLVIGTGKKITLECSQTMGHDKMYWYQQDPGMELHLIHYSYGVNSTEKGDLSSESTVSRIRTEHFPLTLESARPSHTSQYLCASSATRSGRGNEQFFGPGTRLTVL.

This clone appeared a single time. The J gene is TRBJ2-7, the V gene TRBV19, with D unclear. Trimming removed 0 bases at V and 6 bases at J, with 12 bases between. The CDR3 runs to 14 residues. Germline CDR1 reads LNHDA; CDR2 reads SQIVND (reference sequence). The CDR3 region has the DNA TGTGCCAGTAGTATAGATGCTTGGGTAGCCGAGCAGTACTTC. It is translated as CASSIDAWVAEQYF. The variable domain in full, with the rest retrieved from reference TRBV19 and TRBJ2-7, is DGGITQSPKYLFRKEGQNVTLSCEQNLNHDAMYWYRQDPGQGLRLIYYSQIVNDFQKGDIAEGYSVSREKKESFPLTVTSAQKNPTAFYLCASSIDAWVAEQYFGPGTRLTVT.

This rearrangement joins TRBV11-2 to TRBJ2-5; D possibly uses TRBD1 or TRBD2 (5 bases each). CDR3 length: 12 residues. Deletions cut 7 bases from V and 5 bases from J, with 11 bases between. In germline, CDR1 is SGHAT, CDR2 FQNNGV. This CDR3 is CASTPGTETQYF. The DNA for the CDR3 is TGTGCCAGCACCCCAGGGACGGAGACCCAGTACTTC.

This clone was detected a few times. The chain recombines TRBV6-5 with TRBJ2-7; weak D call: TRBD2 (6 bases). The CDR3 loop spans 14 amino acids. The germline V and J ends were trimmed by 5 bases and 2 bases, with 13 bases remaining between them. Germline V lookup: CDR1 MNHEY, CDR2 SVGAGI. The CDR3 spells CASSPPGLPYEQYF. Here the CDR3 DNA reads TGTGCCAGCAGTCCACCGGGACTTCCCTACGAGCAGTACTTC.

This clone has more than one count but fewer than ten. The V call is TRBV10-3, the J call TRBJ2-7, with D possibly TRBD2 on 6 matching bases. Germline CDR1 is ENHRY and CDR2 is SYGVKD. The V end lost 8 bases, the J end lost 0 bases, and 11 bases lay between the germline ends. This CDR3 comprises 13 residues. DNA for the CDR3: TGTGCCATCGGAGGGCACAGCTCCTACGAGCAGTACTTC. Protein: CAIGGHSSYEQYF.

CDR3 protein: CASSLGGGDPYEQYF. The CDR3, as DNA: TGTGCCAGCAGCTTGGGGGGCGGGGATCCCTACGAGCAGTACTTC. This sequence joins TRBV5-4 and TRBJ2-7, with TRBD2 as a possible D gene (6 bases). Germline lookup yields CDR1 SGHNT and CDR2 YYREEE (reference sequence). CDR3 length: 15 amino acids. Trimming took 0 bases from V and 2 from J, leaving 12 bases between them.

The rearrangement joins TRBV5-1 to TRBJ2-7; D is ambiguous. The CDR3 extends over 14 amino acids. Trimming cost V 0 bases and J 6 bases, with 13 bases left between them. CDR1 and CDR2 (germline): SGHRS, YFSETQ. The CDR3 DNA reads TGCGCCAGCAGCTTGGAGGTTAGAGTAAGCGAGCAGTACTTC. Its translation is CASSLEVRVSEQYF.

The V call is TRBV11-3, the J call TRBJ2-3; TRBD1 aligns across 7 bases. V trimming: 3 bases; J trimming: 1 base; junction bases outside the gene matches: 7. Germline V gene data show CDR1 as SGHNT and CDR2 as YENEEA. The CDR3 length is 16 residues. For the CDR3, the DNA is TGTGCCAGCAGCTTGAGACAGGGTATCGGCACAGATACGCAGTATTTT. The encoded protein is CASSLRQGIGTDTQYF.

Written as DNA, the CDR3 is TGTGCCAGCAGCCCCACCGGACGGCGTGGCGGGGAGCTGTTTTTT. Encoded protein: CASSPTGRRGGELFF. This chain connects TRBV27 to TRBJ2-2; D not resolved. Germline CDR1 MNHEY, CDR2 SMNVEV (reference sequence). V was pared by 6 bases and J by 7 bases, with 18 bases between. The length of the CDR3 is 15 residues.

The gene calls are TRBV5-6 and TRBJ1-2; no reliable D call. The CDR3 runs 12 residues. Looked up from germline, CDR1 is SGHDT and CDR2 is YYEEEE. V was shortened by 1 base and J by 4 bases, with 5 bases between the two germline ends. CDR3 in amino acids: CASSLNGYGYTF. DNA for the CDR3: TGTGCCAGCAGCTTGAACGGCTATGGCTACACCTTC.

The chain couples TRBV10-3 to TRBJ1-1, with a tentative D call TRBD1 (5 bases). Trimming took off 9 bases at V and 5 bases at J, with 16 bases between the two ends. The CDR3 has 13 residues. Germline CDR1 reads ENHRY; CDR2 reads SYGVKD. The CDR3 DNA is TGTGCCATTTGGCAGGGTGGAATAACTGAAGCTTTCTTT. This translates into CAIWQGGITEAFF.

A single count supports this clone. This chain joins TRBV16 and TRBJ2-7, with D possibly TRBD1 on 5 matching bases. The V end was cut by 4 bases, the J end by 3 bases, with 10 bases between. This CDR3 is 13 amino acids long. Germline V gene lookup returns CDR1 KGHSY and CDR2 FQNENV. Written as DNA, the CDR3 is TGTGCCAGCAGCCCGACAGAAAACTACGAGCAGTACTTC. This codes for CASSPTENYEQYF.

The chain employs TRBV30 and TRBJ1-6, with D maybe TRBD1 (6 bases). Germline CDR1 and CDR2: GTSNPN and SVGIG (reference sequence). The ends were cut back, 3 bases at V and 8 bases at J, with 14 bases in the middle. This CDR3 is built from 14 residues. For the CDR3, the DNA is TGTGCCTGGAGAGACACAGGGTTATATTCACCCCTCCACTTT. It yields the protein CAWRDTGLYSPLHF.

This clone came up a few times. The chain links TRBV23-1 to TRBJ1-6; D ambiguous. TRBV23-1 is filed as an ORF, its function uncertain. The CDR3 is 15 amino acids. The V end was cut by 7 bases, the J end by 11 bases, with 21 bases between. The CDR3 spells CASIKSFGIIPPLHF. As DNA, the CDR3 is TGCGCCAGCATTAAAAGCTTTGGTATCATCCCACCCCTCCACTTT.